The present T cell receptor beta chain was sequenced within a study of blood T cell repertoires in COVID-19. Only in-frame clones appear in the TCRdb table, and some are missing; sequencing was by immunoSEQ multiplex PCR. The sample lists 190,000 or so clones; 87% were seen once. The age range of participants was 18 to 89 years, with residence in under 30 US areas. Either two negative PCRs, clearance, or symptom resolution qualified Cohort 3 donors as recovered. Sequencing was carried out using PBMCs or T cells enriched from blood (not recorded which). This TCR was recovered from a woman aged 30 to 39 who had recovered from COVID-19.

Here the CDR3 DNA reads TGTGCCAGCAGCTTTAACAGGGGGCGACAAGAGACCCAGTACTTC. Amino acid sequence: CASSFNRGRQETQYF. The V call is TRBV7-9, the J call TRBJ2-5; 9 bases fit TRBD1. The CDR3 is 15 amino acids. CDR1 is SEHNR and CDR2 is FQNEAQ in the germline V gene (reference sequence). V lost 3 bases to trimming and J lost 2 bases; unmatched junction nucleotides: 4.